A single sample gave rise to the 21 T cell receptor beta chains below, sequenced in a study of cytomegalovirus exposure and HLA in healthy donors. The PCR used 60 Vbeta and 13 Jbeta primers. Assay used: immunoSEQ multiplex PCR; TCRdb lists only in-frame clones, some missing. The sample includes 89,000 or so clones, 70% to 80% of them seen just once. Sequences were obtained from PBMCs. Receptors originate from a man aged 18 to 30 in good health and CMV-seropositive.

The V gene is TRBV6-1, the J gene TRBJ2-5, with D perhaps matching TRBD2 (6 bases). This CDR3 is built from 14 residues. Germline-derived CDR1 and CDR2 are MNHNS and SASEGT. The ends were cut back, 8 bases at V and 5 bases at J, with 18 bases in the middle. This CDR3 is CASVRDGGLETQYF. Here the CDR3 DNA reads TGTGCCAGCGTCCGGGACGGAGGGCTGGAGACCCAGTACTTC.

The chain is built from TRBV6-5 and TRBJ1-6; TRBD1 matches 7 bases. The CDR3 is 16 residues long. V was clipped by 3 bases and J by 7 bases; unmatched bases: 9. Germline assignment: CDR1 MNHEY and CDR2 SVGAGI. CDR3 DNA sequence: TGTGCCAGCAGTTATCGCCTTGGACAGGACAATTCACCCCTCCACTTT. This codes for CASSYRLGQDNSPLHF.

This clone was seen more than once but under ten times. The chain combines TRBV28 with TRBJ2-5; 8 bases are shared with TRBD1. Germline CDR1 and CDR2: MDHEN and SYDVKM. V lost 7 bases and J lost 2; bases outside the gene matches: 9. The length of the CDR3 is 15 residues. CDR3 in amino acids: CASMRAGGLQETQYF. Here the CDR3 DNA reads TGTGCCAGCATGCGCGCAGGGGGCTTACAAGAGACCCAGTACTTC.

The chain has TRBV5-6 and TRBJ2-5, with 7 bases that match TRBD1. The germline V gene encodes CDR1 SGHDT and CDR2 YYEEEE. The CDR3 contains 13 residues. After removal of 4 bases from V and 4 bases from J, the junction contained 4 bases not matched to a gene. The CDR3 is CASSRDSGETQYF. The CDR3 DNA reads TGTGCCAGCAGCCGGGACAGTGGAGAGACCCAGTACTTC.

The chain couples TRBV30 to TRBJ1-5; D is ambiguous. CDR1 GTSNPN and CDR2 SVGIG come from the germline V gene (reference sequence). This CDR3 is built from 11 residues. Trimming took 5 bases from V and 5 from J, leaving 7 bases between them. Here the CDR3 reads CAWGSDQPQHF. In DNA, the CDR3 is TGTGCCTGGGGCAGCGATCAGCCCCAGCATTTT.

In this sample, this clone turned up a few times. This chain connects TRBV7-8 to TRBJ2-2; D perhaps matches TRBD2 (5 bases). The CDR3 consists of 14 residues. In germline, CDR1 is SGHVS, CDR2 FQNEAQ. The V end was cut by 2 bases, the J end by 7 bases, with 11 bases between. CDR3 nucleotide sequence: TGTGCCAGCAGCTTACGCCGCGAGGGCGGGGAGCTGTTTTTT. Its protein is CASSLRREGGELFF.

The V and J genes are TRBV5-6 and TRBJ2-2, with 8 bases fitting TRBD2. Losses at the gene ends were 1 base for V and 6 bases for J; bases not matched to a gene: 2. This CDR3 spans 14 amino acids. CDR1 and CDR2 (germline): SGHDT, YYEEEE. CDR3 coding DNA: TGTGCCAGCAGCTTGTTCGGGGGGGCCGGGGAGCTGTTTTTT. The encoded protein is CASSLFGGAGELFF.

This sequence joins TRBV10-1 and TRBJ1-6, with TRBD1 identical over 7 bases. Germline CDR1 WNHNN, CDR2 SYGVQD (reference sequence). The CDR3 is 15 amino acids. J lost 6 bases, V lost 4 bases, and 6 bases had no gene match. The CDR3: CASSANRGGNSPLHF. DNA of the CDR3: TGCGCCAGCAGTGCAAACAGGGGAGGTAATTCACCCCTCCACTTT.

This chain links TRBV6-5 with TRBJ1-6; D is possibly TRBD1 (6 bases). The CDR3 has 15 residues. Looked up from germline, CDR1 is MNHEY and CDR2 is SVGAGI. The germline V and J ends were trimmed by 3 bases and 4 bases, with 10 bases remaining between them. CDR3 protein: CASSYDRRYNSPLHF. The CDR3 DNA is TGTGCCAGCAGTTATGACAGGAGATATAATTCACCCCTCCACTTT.

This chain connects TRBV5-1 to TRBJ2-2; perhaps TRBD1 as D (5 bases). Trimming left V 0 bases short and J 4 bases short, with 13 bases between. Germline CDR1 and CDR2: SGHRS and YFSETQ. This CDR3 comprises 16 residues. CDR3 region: CASSLAQGRLTGELFF. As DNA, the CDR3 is TGCGCCAGCAGCTTGGCCCAGGGCCGTCTCACCGGGGAGCTGTTTTTT.

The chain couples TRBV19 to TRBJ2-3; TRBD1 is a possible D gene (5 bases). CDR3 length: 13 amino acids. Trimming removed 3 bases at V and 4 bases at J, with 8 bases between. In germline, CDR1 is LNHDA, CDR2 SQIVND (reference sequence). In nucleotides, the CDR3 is TGTGCCAGTAGTATCCAGGGCGCAGATACGCAGTATTTT. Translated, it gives CASSIQGADTQYF.

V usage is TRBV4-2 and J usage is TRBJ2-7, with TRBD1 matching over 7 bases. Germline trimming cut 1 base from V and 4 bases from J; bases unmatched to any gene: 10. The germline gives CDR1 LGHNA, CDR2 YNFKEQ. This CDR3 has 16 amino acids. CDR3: CASSQGGTEKAYEQYF. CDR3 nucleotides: TGTGCCAGCAGCCAAGGTGGGACAGAGAAGGCGTACGAGCAGTACTTC.

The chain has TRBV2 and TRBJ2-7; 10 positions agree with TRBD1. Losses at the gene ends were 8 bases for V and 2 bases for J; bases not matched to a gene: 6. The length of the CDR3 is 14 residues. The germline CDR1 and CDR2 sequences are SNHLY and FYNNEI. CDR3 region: CASSKGQGPYEQYF. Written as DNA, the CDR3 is TGTGCCAGCTCAAAGGGACAGGGGCCCTACGAGCAGTACTTC.

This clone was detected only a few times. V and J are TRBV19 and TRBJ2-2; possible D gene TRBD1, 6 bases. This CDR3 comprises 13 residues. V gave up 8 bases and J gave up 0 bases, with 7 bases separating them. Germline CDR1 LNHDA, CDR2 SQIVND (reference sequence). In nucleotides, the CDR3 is TGTGCCAGTCAGGGGCCGAACACCGGGGAGCTGTTTTTT. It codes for CASQGPNTGELFF.

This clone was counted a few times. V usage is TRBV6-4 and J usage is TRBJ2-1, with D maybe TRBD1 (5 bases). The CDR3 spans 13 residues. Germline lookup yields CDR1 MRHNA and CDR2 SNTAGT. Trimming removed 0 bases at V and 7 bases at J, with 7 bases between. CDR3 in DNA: TGTGCCAGCAGTGACTCGAAGGGGAATGAGCAGTTCTTC. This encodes CASSDSKGNEQFF.

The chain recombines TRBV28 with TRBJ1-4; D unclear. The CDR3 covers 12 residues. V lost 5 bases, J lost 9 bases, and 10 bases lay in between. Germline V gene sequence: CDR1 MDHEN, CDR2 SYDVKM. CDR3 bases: TGTGCCAGCAGTGTAGCGGGAAAAAAACTGTTTTTT. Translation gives CASSVAGKKLFF.

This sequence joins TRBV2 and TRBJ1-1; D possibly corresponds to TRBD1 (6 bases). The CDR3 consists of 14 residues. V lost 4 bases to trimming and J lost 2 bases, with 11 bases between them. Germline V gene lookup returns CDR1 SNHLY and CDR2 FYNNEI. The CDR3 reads CASSGQGTNTEAFF. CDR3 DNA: TGTGCCAGCAGTGGCCAGGGGACCAACACTGAAGCTTTCTTT.

The CDR3 DNA reads TGTGCCAGCAGGGGGACAGGCTACGAGCAGTACTTC. This codes for CASRGTGYEQYF. The V gene is TRBV7-8, the J gene TRBJ2-7; TRBD1 matches 8 bases. CDR3 size: 12 residues. Germline CDR1 reads SGHVS; CDR2 reads FQNEAQ. V lost 6 bases and J lost 3; bases outside the gene matches: 1.

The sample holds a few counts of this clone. CDR3 amino acids: CASSPLTGSHEQYF. The CDR3 DNA follows: TGCGCCAGCAGCCCCCTGACAGGTAGTCACGAGCAGTACTTC. V and J are TRBV5-1 and TRBJ2-7; tentatively, D is TRBD1 (6 bases). CDR3 size: 14 residues. The germline CDR1 and CDR2 sequences are SGHRS and YFSETQ. V was pared by 4 bases and J by 5 bases, with 16 bases between.

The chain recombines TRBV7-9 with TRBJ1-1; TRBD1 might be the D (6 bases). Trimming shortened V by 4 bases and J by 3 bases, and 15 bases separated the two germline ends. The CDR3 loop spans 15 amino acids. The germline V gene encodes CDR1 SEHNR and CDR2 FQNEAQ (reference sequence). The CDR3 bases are TGTGCCAGCAGCTCAACTACAGGGCTCTACACTGAAGCTTTCTTT. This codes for CASSSTTGLYTEAFF. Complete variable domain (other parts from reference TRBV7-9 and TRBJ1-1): DTGVSQNPRHKITKRGQNVTFRCDPISEHNRLYWYRQTLGQGPEFLTYFQNEAQLEKSRLLSDRFSAERPKGSFSTLEIQRTEQGDSAMYLCASSSTTGLYTEAFFGQGTRLTVV.

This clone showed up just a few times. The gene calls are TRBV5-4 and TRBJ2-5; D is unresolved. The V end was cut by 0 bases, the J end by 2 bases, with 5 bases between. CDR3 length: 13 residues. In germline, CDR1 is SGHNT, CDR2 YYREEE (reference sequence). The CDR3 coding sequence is TGTGCCAGCAGCTTGGTATCTCAAGAGACCCAGTACTTC. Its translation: CASSLVSQETQYF.